The 10 T cell receptor beta chains below all came from one sample that was sequenced in a study of T cell responses to AZD1222 COVID-19 vaccine. Some clones are missing from TCRdb's copy, which holds only in-frame ones; the method was immunoSEQ multiplex PCR. Among some 150,000 clones listed, roughly 90% were seen once. This material consisted of peripheral blood, taken on day 0 of AZD1222 vaccination. The source is an adult in good health.

This clone has just one count. J is TRBJ1-4 and V is TRBV7-2; D may be TRBD1 (6 bases). Germline V gene sequence: CDR1 SGHTA, CDR2 FQGNSA. The CDR3 has 14 residues. Trimming cost V 4 bases and J 8 bases, with 14 bases left between them. The CDR3, as DNA: TGTGCCAGCAGCTCGCTAGGGGGTAGGGAAAAACTGTTTTTT. Its translation is CASSSLGGREKLFF.

CDR3 protein: CASSPSVAGLNQETQYF. CDR3 nucleotides: TGTGCCAGCAGCCCGAGCGTAGCGGGACTTAACCAAGAGACCCAGTACTTC. The V and J genes are TRBV4-2 and TRBJ2-5, with TRBD2 matching 8 bases. The CDR3 spans 17 residues. Germline CDR1 LGHNA, CDR2 YNFKEQ. The junction had 10 bases not matched to a gene; V was cut back by 4 bases and J by 0 bases.

The chain carries TRBV6-1 and TRBJ1-3; 7 nucleotides agree with TRBD1. Germline loops: CDR1 MNHNS, CDR2 SASEGT. The CDR3 runs to 16 residues. The J segment lost 4 bases and the V segment lost 4 bases, leaving 10 bases of the junction unmatched. CDR3 nucleotides: TGTGCCAGCAGTGCGGACTTAACAGGGGTCGGAAACACCATATATTTT. Protein: CASSADLTGVGNTIYF.

This clone was seen just once. V usage is TRBV7-9 and J usage is TRBJ2-5, with 13 positions matching TRBD2. CDR1 SEHNR and CDR2 FQNEAQ come from the germline V gene (reference sequence). The CDR3 extends over 15 amino acids. The V and J ends lost 5 bases and 3 bases, in that order; junction bases with no gene match: 3. CDR3 bases: TGTGCCAGCAGCGTAGGACTAGCGGGAGAAGAGACCCAGTACTTC. Translated, it gives CASSVGLAGEETQYF.

This chain uses TRBV28 with TRBJ1-5; D is perhaps TRBD1 (6 bases). Trimming took 1 base from V and 2 from J, leaving 9 bases between them. This CDR3 spans 15 amino acids. The germline V gene has CDR1 MDHEN and CDR2 SYDVKM. The CDR3, as DNA: TGTGCCAGCAGTTTATCAGGGGAGGGCAATCAGCCCCAGCATTTT. Residues: CASSLSGEGNQPQHF.

This clone was found once. The rearrangement links TRBV5-1 to TRBJ1-2; perhaps TRBD1 as D (5 bases). In germline, CDR1 is SGHRS, CDR2 YFSETQ. V was clipped by 0 bases and J by 6 bases, with 12 bases between them. The CDR3 has 14 amino acids. This CDR3 reads CASSLVPRDDGYTF. The DNA of the CDR3 is TGCGCCAGCAGCTTGGTTCCCAGGGATGATGGCTACACCTTC. Looking up the rest from reference TRBV5-1 and TRBJ1-2 gives the full variable domain: KAGVTQTPRYLIKTRGQQVTLSCSPISGHRSVSWYQQTPGQGLQFLFEYFSETQRNKGNFPGRFSGRQFSNSRSEMNVSTLELGDSALYLCASSLVPRDDGYTFGSGTRLTVV.

V gene TRBV6-5 combines with J gene TRBJ1-3, with 7 bases that match TRBD1. Per germline, CDR1 MNHEY and CDR2 SVGAGI. Trimming removed 6 bases from V and 4 bases from J; junction bases left unmatched: 6. The CDR3 is 14 amino acids. In DNA, the CDR3 is TGTGCCAGCAGCCACCGGGACAGAGGAAACACCATATATTTT. Its protein product is CASSHRDRGNTIYF.

The chain carries TRBV12-3 or TRBV12-4 and TRBJ1-2; 7 bases map to TRBD1. Trimming removed 5 bases from V and 8 bases from J; junction bases left unmatched: 8. CDR3 length equals 13 residues. Written as DNA, the CDR3 is TGTGCCAGCAGTGAACAGGGGAGGGGAGGCTACACCTTC. Protein product: CASSEQGRGGYTF.

V usage is TRBV7-6 and J usage is TRBJ2-7; D might be TRBD2 (6 bases). Germline CDR1 reads SGHVS; CDR2 reads FNYEAQ. The CDR3 extends over 15 amino acids. V lost 5 bases to trimming and J lost 0 bases, with 14 bases between them. CDR3 DNA: TGTGCCAGCAGCATGACTAGAGAAAGCTCCTACGAGCAGTACTTC. The encoded protein is CASSMTRESSYEQYF.

This chain joins TRBV7-2 and TRBJ1-2; 7 positions match TRBD1. Germline CDR1 SGHTA, CDR2 FQGNSA. The CDR3 is 15 amino acids. The V gene end was trimmed by 2 bases and the J gene end by 6 bases; junction bases not matched to a gene: 9. CDR3: CASSLLETGYDGYTF. Here the CDR3 DNA reads TGTGCCAGCAGCTTACTGGAGACAGGGTACGATGGCTACACCTTC.